This T cell receptor beta chain originates from a study of regulatory T cells in long-lasting Graves disease. Whole-study results and caveats: Only peripheral blood was studied, not thyroid tissue. Limited sample numbers may have lowered accuracy.

The length of the CDR3 is 16 residues. Trimming cost V 4 bases and J 6 bases, with 16 bases left between them. In germline, CDR1 is MGHRA, CDR2 YSYEKL. This clonotype was counted at least ten times. Its matching antigen is unknown. According to the study, TCR beta libraries were built with iRepertoire HTBI primers and CDR3-region Arm-PCR. Via MiXCR, TCRdb re-called the multiplex PCR reads, giving one row per CDR3 protein. This sample yields 200,000 to 250,000 distinct CDR3 sequences, of which around 19% are seen a single time; roughly 12% belongs to the top ten. Time point defined: newly diagnosed GD, antithyroid drugs for less than 3 months. RNA isolated from PBMCs was used to make the TCR library. These data were also reused for a study on T cells in Graves' hyperthyroidism and ophthalmopathy. That study reports: Graves' hyperthyroidism without ophthalmopathy progression within 18 months was termed stable.

This specimen was peripheral blood mononuclear cells (PBMCs), taken at new diagnosis, from a patient treated with antithyroid drugs. The clonotype was recovered from a young woman with Graves disease. The V call is TRBV4-1, the J call TRBJ1-6; D gene ambiguous. This CDR3 is CASSPRASPGNSPLHF. In DNA form, the CDR3 reads TGCGCCAGCAGCCCCCGGGCTTCCCCTGGTAATTCACCCCTCCACTTT.